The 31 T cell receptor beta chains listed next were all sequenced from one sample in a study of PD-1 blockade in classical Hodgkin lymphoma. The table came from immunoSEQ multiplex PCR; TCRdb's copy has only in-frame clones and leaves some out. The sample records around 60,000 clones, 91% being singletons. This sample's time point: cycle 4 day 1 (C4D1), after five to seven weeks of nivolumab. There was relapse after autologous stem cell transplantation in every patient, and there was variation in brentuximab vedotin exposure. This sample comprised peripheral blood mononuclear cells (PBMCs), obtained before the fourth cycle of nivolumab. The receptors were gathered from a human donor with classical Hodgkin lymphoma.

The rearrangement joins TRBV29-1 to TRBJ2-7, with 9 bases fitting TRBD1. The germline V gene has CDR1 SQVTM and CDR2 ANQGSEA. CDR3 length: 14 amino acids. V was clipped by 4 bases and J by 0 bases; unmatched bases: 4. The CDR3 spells CSVARTGVSYEQYF. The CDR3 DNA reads TGCAGCGTTGCTCGGACAGGGGTCTCCTACGAGCAGTACTTC.

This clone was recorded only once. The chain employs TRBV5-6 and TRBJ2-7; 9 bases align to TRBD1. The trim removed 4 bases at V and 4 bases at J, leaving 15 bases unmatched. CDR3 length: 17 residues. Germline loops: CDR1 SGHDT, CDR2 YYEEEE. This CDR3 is CASSVRLRDRVFYEQYF. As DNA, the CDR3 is TGTGCCAGCAGCGTACGACTCCGGGACAGGGTGTTTTACGAGCAGTACTTC. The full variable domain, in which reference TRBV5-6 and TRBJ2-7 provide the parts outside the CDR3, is DAGVTQSPTHLIKTRGQQVTLRCSPKSGHDTVSWYQQALGQGPQFIFQYYEEEERQRGNFPDRFSGHQFPNYSSELNVNALLLGDSALYLCASSVRLRDRVFYEQYFGPGTRLTVT.

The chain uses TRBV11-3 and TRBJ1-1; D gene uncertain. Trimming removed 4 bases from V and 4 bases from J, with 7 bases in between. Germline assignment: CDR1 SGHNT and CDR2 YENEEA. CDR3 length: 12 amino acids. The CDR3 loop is CASSSMGTEAFF. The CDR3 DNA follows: TGTGCCAGCAGCTCAATGGGCACTGAAGCTTTCTTT. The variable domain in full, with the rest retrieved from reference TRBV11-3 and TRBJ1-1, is EAGVVQSPRYKIIEKKQPVAFWCNPISGHNTLYWYLQNLGQGPELLIRYENEEAVDDSQLPKDRFSAERLKGVDSTLKIQPAELGDSAVYLCASSSMGTEAFFGQGTRLTVV.

The CDR3: CASSVVAGANTGELFF. The CDR3 region has the DNA TGTGCCAGCAGCGTAGTGGCAGGGGCGAACACCGGGGAGCTGTTTTTT. V is TRBV9 and J is TRBJ2-2; weak D call: TRBD1 (6 bases). From germline, CDR1 is SGDLS and CDR2 YYNGEE. This CDR3 is built from 16 residues. Trimming stripped 0 bases from V and 0 bases from J, with 9 bases between.

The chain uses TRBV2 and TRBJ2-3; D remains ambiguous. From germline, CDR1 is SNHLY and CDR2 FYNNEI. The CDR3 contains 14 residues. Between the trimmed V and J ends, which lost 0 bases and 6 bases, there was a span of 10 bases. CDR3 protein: CASSEALLVDTQYF. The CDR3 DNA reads TGTGCCAGCAGTGAAGCGCTTCTGGTGGATACGCAGTATTTT.

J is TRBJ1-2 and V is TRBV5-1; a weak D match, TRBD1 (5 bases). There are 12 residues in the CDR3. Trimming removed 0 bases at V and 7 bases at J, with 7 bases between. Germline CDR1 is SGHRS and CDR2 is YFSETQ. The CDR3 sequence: CASSLDRLGYTF. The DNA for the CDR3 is TGCGCCAGCAGCTTGGACAGGCTTGGCTACACCTTC.

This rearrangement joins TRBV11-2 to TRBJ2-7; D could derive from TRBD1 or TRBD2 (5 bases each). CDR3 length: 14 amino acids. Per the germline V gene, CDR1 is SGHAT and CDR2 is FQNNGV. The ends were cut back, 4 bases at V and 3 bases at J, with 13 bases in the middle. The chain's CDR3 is CASSSDRGFYEQYF. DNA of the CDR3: TGTGCCAGCAGCTCGGATCGGGGCTTCTACGAGCAGTACTTC.

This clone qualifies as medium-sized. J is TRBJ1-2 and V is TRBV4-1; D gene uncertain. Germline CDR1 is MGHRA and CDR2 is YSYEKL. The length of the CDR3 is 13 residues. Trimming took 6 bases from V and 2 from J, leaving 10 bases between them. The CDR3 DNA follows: TGCGCCAGCAGGGAACCTGGCAACTATGGCTACACCTTC. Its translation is CASREPGNYGYTF.

The CDR3 loop is CASSPAVAGSNEQFF. The CDR3 coding sequence is TGCGCCAGCAGCCCCGCCGTAGCGGGGTCAAATGAGCAGTTCTTC. This chain links TRBV5-1 with TRBJ2-1; 8 bases are shared with TRBD2. The CDR3 has 15 amino acids. V lost 4 bases and J lost 7; bases outside the gene matches: 10. CDR1 and CDR2 from the germline V gene are SGHRS and YFSETQ.

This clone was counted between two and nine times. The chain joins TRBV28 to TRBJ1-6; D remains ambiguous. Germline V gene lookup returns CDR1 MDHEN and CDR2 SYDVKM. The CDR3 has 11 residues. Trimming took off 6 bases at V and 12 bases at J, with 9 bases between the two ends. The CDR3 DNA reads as TGTGCCAGCAGCTTCCCAGAACCCCTCCACTTT. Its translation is CASSFPEPLHF.

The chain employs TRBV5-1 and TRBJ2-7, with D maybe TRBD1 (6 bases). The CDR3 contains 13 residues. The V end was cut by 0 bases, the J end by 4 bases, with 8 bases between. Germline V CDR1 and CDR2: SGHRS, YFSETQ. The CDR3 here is CASSLGTGYEQYF. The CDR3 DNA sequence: TGCGCCAGCAGCTTGGGTACAGGGTACGAGCAGTACTTC.

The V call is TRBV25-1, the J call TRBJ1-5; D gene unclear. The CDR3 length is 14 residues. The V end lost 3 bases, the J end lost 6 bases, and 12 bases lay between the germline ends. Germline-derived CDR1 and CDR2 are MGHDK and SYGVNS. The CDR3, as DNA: TGTGCCAGCAGTGAGGTCGGGCCTGGTCAGCCCCAGCATTTT. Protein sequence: CASSEVGPGQPQHF.

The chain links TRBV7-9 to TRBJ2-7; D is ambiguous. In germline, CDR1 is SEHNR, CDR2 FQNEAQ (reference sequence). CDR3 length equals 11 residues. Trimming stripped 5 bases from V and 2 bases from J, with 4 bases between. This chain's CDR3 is CASSDPYEQYF. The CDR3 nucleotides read TGTGCCAGCAGCGATCCCTACGAGCAGTACTTC.

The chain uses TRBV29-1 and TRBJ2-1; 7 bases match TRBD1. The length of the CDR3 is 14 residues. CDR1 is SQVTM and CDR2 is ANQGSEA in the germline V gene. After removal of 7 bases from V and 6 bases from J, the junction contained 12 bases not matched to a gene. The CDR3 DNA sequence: TGCAGCGCAGAGAACAGGGGAAATCTCAATGAGCAGTTCTTC. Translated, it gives CSAENRGNLNEQFF.

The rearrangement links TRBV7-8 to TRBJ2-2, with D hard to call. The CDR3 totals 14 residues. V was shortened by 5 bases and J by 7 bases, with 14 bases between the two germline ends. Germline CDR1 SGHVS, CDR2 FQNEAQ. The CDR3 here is CASSPRAQHGELFF. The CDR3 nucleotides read TGTGCCAGCAGCCCTAGGGCACAGCACGGGGAGCTGTTTTTT. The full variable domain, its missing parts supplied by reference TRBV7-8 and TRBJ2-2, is GAGVSQSPRYKVAKRGQDVALRCDPISGHVSLFWYQQALGQGPEFLTYFQNEAQLDKSGLPSDRFFAERPEGSVSTLKIQRTQQEDSAVYLCASSPRAQHGELFFGEGSRLTVL.

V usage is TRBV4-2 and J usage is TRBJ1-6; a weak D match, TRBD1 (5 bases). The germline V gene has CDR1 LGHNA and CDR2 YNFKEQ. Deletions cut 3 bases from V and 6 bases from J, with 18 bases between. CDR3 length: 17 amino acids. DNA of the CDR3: TGTGCCAGCAGCCACGGAAGGACGGGGGTGGGTAATTCACCCCTCCACTTT. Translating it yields CASSHGRTGVGNSPLHF.

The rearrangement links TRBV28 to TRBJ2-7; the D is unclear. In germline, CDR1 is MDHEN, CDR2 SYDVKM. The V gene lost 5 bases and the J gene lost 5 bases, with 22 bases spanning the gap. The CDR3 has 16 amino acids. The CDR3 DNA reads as TGTGCCAGCAGTCCGGTTTGGACCGAACCCTGGGACGAGCAGTACTTC. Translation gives CASSPVWTEPWDEQYF.

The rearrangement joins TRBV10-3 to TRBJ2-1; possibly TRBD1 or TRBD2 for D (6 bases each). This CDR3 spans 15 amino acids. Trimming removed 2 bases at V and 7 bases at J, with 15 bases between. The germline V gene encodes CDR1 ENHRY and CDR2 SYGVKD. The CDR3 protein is CAISEGGPFGNEQFF. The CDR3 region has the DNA TGTGCCATCAGTGAGGGGGGGCCTTTTGGGAATGAGCAGTTCTTC.

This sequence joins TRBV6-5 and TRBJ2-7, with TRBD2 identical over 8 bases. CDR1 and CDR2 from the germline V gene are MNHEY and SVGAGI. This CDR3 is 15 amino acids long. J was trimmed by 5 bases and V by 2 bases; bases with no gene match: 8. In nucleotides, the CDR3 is TGTGCCAGCAGTTACCGAGCGGGGGTCTTTGACGAGCAGTACTTC. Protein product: CASSYRAGVFDEQYF.

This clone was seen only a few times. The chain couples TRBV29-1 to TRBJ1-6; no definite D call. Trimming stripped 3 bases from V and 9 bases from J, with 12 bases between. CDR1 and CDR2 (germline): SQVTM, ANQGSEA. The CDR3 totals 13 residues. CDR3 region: CSVEVTSGSPLHF. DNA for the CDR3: TGCAGCGTTGAGGTGACATCTGGTTCACCCCTCCACTTT.

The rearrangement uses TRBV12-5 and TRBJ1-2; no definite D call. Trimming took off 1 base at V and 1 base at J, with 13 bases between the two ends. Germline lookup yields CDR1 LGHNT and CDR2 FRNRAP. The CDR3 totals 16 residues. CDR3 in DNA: TGTGCTAGTGGTTTGGACCTGGAAAGGGTTAACTATGGCTACACCTTC. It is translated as CASGLDLERVNYGYTF.

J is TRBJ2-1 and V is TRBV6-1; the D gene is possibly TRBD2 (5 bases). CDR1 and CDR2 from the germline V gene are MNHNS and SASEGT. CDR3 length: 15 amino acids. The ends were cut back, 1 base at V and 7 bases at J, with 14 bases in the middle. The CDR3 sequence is CASSEERTRGNEQFF. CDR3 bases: TGTGCCAGCAGTGAAGAGAGGACCCGGGGTAATGAGCAGTTCTTC.

In nucleotides, the CDR3 is TGTGCCAGCAATTCGGGCCTTTCAGGCACTGAAGCTTTCTTT. Its protein product is CASNSGLSGTEAFF. This chain uses TRBV7-9 with TRBJ1-1, with unresolved D. Germline V gene data show CDR1 as SEHNR and CDR2 as FQNEAQ (reference sequence). Trimming shortened V by 7 bases and J by 4 bases, and 16 bases separated the two germline ends. This CDR3 spans 14 amino acids. The full variable domain, in which reference TRBV7-9 and TRBJ1-1 provide the parts outside the CDR3, is DTGVSQNPRHKITKRGQNVTFRCDPISEHNRLYWYRQTLGQGPEFLTYFQNEAQLEKSRLLSDRFSAERPKGSFSTLEIQRTEQGDSAMYLCASNSGLSGTEAFFGQGTRLTVV.

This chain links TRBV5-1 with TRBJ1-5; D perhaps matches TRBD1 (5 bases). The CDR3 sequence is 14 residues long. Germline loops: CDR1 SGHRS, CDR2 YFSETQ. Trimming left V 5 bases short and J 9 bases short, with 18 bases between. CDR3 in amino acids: CASSSGDPNSPQHF. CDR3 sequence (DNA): TGCGCCAGCAGTTCCGGGGACCCGAATTCGCCCCAGCATTTT.

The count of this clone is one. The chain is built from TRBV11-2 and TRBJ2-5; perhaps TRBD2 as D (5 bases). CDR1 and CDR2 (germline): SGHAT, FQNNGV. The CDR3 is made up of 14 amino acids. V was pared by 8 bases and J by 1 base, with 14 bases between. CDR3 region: CASHPGSFQETQYF. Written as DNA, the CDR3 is TGTGCCAGCCATCCGGGGTCCTTCCAAGAGACCCAGTACTTC.

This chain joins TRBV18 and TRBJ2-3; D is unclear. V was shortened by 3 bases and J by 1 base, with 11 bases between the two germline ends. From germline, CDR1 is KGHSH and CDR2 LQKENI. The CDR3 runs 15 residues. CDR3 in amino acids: CASSPAFSGTDTQYF. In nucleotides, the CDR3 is TGTGCCAGCTCACCGGCTTTTTCAGGCACAGATACGCAGTATTTT. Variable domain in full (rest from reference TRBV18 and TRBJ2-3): NAGVMQNPRHLVRRRGQEARLRCSPMKGHSHVYWYRQLPEEGLKFMVYLQKENIIDESGMPKERFSAEFPKEGPSILRIQQVVRGDSAAYFCASSPAFSGTDTQYFGPGTRLTVL.

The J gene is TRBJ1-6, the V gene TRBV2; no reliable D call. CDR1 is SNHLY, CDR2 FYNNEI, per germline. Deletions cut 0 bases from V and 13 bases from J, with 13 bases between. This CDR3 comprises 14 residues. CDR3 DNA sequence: TGTGCCAGCAGTGAAGCGCTTTTTGGAAGGCCCCTCCACTTT. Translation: CASSEALFGRPLHF.

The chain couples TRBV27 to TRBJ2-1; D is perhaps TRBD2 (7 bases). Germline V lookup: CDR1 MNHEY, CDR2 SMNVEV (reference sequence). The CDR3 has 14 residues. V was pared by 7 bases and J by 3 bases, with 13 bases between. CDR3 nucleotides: TGTGCCAGCACCCTAGGGGGGGGCTACAATGAGCAGTTCTTC. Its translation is CASTLGGGYNEQFF.

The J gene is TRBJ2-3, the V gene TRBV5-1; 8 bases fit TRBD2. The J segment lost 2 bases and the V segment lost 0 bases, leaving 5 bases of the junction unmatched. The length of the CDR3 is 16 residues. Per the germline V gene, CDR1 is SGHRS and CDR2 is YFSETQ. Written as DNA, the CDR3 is TGCGCCAGCAGCTTGGGTGGCGGGGGGCCCACAGATACGCAGTATTTT. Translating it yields CASSLGGGGPTDTQYF.

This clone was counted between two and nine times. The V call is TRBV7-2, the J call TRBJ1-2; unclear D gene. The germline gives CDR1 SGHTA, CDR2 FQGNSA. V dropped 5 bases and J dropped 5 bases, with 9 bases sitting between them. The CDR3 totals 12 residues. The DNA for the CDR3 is TGTGCCAGCAGCCCCCGGTCGTATGGCTACACCTTC. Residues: CASSPRSYGYTF.

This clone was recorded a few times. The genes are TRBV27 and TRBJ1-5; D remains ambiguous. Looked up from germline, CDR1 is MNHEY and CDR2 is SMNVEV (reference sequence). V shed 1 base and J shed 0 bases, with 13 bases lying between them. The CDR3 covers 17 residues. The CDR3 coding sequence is TGTGCCAGCAGTTTATTAGGTGGAGACCATAGCAATCAGCCCCAGCATTTT. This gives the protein CASSLLGGDHSNQPQHF.